Following are 21 T cell receptor beta chains from one sample sequenced in a study of blood T cell repertoires in COVID-19. Sequenced by immunoSEQ multiplex PCR; TCRdb stores in-frame clones only, minus some. The sample lists under 500,000 clones, approximately 90% occurring once. The sequenced sample consisted of peripheral blood. The receptors here all came from a woman aged 30 to 39 with acute or convalescent COVID-19.

V is TRBV2 and J is TRBJ2-7, with a weak D call TRBD1 (6 bases). The germline V gene encodes CDR1 SNHLY and CDR2 FYNNEI. Deletions cut 6 bases from V and 3 bases from J, with 15 bases between. The CDR3 extends over 14 amino acids. The CDR3 is CASRSGTLDYEQYF. DNA for the CDR3: TGTGCCAGCAGATCCGGGACACTGGACTACGAGCAGTACTTC.

V usage is TRBV13 and J usage is TRBJ2-3, with 7 bases lining up with TRBD1. With V trimmed by 5 bases and J by 0 bases, 5 bases remained unmatched. Germline V gene sequence: CDR1 PRHDT, CDR2 FYEKMQ (reference sequence). The CDR3 spans 15 residues. This CDR3 reads CASSTRQGSTDTQYF. DNA for the CDR3: TGTGCCAGCAGCACAAGACAGGGAAGCACAGATACGCAGTATTTT.

This clone was recorded only once. V usage is TRBV30 and J usage is TRBJ1-2, with 9 bases aligning to TRBD1. The CDR3 has 12 amino acids. After removal of 8 bases from V and 8 bases from J, the junction contained 9 bases not matched to a gene. Germline CDR1 is GTSNPN and CDR2 is SVGIG (reference sequence). Here the CDR3 DNA reads TGTGCCGGAAACCGGGACAGGGAAGGCTACACCTTC. Translating gives CAGNRDREGYTF. Combining the CDR3 with reference TRBV30 and TRBJ1-2 gives the whole variable domain SQTIHQWPATLVQPVGSPLSLECTVEGTSNPNLYWYRQAAGRGLQLLFYSVGIGQISSEVPQNLSASRPQDRQFILSSKKLLLSDSGFYLCAGNRDREGYTFGSGTRLTVV.

The chain couples TRBV3-1 (or the pseudogene TRBV3-2) to TRBJ2-3, with a weak D call TRBD2 (6 bases). V dropped 1 base and J dropped 0 bases, with 8 bases sitting between them. The CDR3 extends over 15 amino acids. Germline V gene lookup returns CDR1 LGHDT and CDR2 YNNKEL (reference sequence). The CDR3 here is CASSQVGTSTDTQYF. The CDR3 region has the DNA TGTGCCAGCAGCCAAGTGGGGACTAGCACAGATACGCAGTATTTT.

This clone occurred once. The chain employs TRBV9 and TRBJ2-7, with TRBD1 matching 8 bases. Germline V gene sequence: CDR1 SGDLS, CDR2 YYNGEE. CDR3 length: 14 amino acids. Trimming at V came to 0 bases and at J to 6 bases, leaving 5 bases not matched to a gene. The CDR3 reads CASSVEDRVAEQYF. For the CDR3, the DNA is TGTGCCAGCAGCGTAGAGGACAGGGTGGCCGAGCAGTACTTC. The full variable domain, rest sourced from reference TRBV9 and TRBJ2-7, is DSGVTQTPKHLITATGQRVTLRCSPRSGDLSVYWYQQSLDQGLQFLIQYYNGEERAKGNILERFSAQQFPDLHSELNLSSLELGDSALYFCASSVEDRVAEQYFGPGTRLTVT.

The chain links TRBV4-1 to TRBJ1-2; D is perhaps TRBD1 (6 bases). Trimming removed 1 base from V and 3 bases from J, with 12 bases in between. Germline CDR1 MGHRA, CDR2 YSYEKL. This CDR3 spans 15 amino acids. The CDR3 DNA reads as TGCGCCAGCAGCCAAGGGGGGGGCGCCGACTATGGCTACACCTTC. Protein sequence: CASSQGGGADYGYTF.

The J gene is TRBJ1-5, the V gene TRBV5-5; the D gene is possibly TRBD1 (6 bases). The germline V gene encodes CDR1 SGHKS and CDR2 YYEKEE (reference sequence). V was cut by 4 bases and J by 3 bases, with 14 bases left in between. The CDR3 is made up of 15 amino acids. This CDR3 reads CASSHGTIANQPQHF. The CDR3 coding sequence is TGTGCCAGCAGCCACGGGACAATCGCCAATCAGCCCCAGCATTTT.

The chain is built from TRBV7-6 and TRBJ2-2, with 8 bases that match TRBD1. V gave up 5 bases and J gave up 3 bases; unmatched junction bases: 5. CDR3 length: 15 amino acids. Germline V CDR1 and CDR2: SGHVS, FNYEAQ. CDR3 sequence: CASSTGQGHTGELFF. The DNA for the CDR3 is TGTGCCAGCAGCACCGGACAGGGCCACACCGGGGAGCTGTTTTTT.

The chain uses TRBV7-9 and TRBJ1-3; no clear D. This CDR3 comprises 14 residues. V shed 4 bases and J shed 1 base, with 8 bases lying between them. The germline CDR1 and CDR2 sequences are SEHNR and FQNEAQ (reference sequence). CDR3 sequence: CASSYTISGNTIYF. The DNA of the CDR3 is TGTGCCAGCAGCTACACCATATCTGGAAACACCATATATTTT. The full variable domain, in which reference TRBV7-9 and TRBJ1-3 provide the parts outside the CDR3, is DTGVSQNPRHKITKRGQNVTFRCDPISEHNRLYWYRQTLGQGPEFLTYFQNEAQLEKSRLLSDRFSAERPKGSFSTLEIQRTEQGDSAMYLCASSYTISGNTIYFGEGSWLTVV.

This clone was picked up one time. The chain recombines TRBV10-2 with TRBJ2-2; D might be TRBD2 (6 bases). This CDR3 region has 21 residues. V lost 2 bases, J lost 5 bases, and 30 bases lay in between. CDR1 is WSHSY and CDR2 is SAAADI in the germline V gene. CDR3 loop: CASSEDERLRDSTPITGELFF. CDR3 nucleotide sequence: TGCGCCAGCAGTGAGGACGAAAGATTACGGGACTCAACCCCGATTACCGGGGAGCTGTTTTTT.

The rearrangement uses TRBV5-3 and TRBJ1-3; D unresolved. TRBV5-3 is an open reading frame whose function is uncertain. The CDR3 contains 17 residues. V lost 0 bases to trimming and J lost 1 base, with 14 bases between them. As DNA, the CDR3 is TGTGCCAGAAGCTTGGAGGCGGGCGGGAGGTCTGGAAACACCATATATTTT. Protein sequence: CARSLEAGGRSGNTIYF.

The rearrangement links TRBV11-1 to TRBJ2-1; 10 bases map to TRBD1. V lost 0 bases to trimming and J lost 9 bases; unmatched junction nucleotides: 11. This CDR3 has 17 amino acids. From germline, CDR1 is SGHAT and CDR2 FQDESV (reference sequence). The CDR3 spells CASSLARDRGFAFEQFF. The CDR3 DNA follows: TGTGCCAGCAGCTTAGCCAGGGACAGGGGTTTTGCATTTGAGCAGTTCTTC. The complete variable domain, with remaining parts taken from reference TRBV11-1 and TRBJ2-1, reads EAEVAQSPRYKITEKSQAVAFWCDPISGHATLYWYRQILGQGPELLVQFQDESVVDDSQLPKDRFSAERLKGVDSTLKIQPAELGDSAMYLCASSLARDRGFAFEQFFGPGTRLTVL.

This sequence joins TRBV24-1 and TRBJ2-2; D is unresolved. The CDR3 totals 12 residues. V gave up 5 bases and J gave up 8 bases, with 8 bases separating them. CDR1 KGHDR and CDR2 SFDVKD come from the germline V gene. CDR3 DNA sequence: TGTGCCACCAGTGCCGGGTGGGGGGAGCTGTTTTTT. It translates to CATSAGWGELFF.

The CDR3 loop is CAWKEQGNTEAFF. In nucleotides, the CDR3 is TGTGCCTGGAAGGAACAGGGGAACACTGAAGCTTTCTTT. The V call is TRBV30, the J call TRBJ1-1; a weak D match, TRBD1 (6 bases). There are 13 residues in the CDR3. Germline V gives CDR1 GTSNPN, CDR2 SVGIG (reference sequence). V dropped 4 bases and J dropped 1 base, with 10 bases sitting between them. Looking up the rest from reference TRBV30 and TRBJ1-1 gives the full variable domain: SQTIHQWPATLVQPVGSPLSLECTVEGTSNPNLYWYRQAAGRGLQLLFYSVGIGQISSEVPQNLSASRPQDRQFILSSKKLLLSDSGFYLCAWKEQGNTEAFFGQGTRLTVV.

CDR3 loop: CATKSQGQSNQPQHF. CDR3 DNA: TGTGCCACCAAATCACAGGGGCAAAGTAATCAGCCCCAGCATTTT. The genes are TRBV10-3 and TRBJ1-5; 7 bases are shared with TRBD1. The CDR3 has 15 residues. Germline V gene data show CDR1 as ENHRY and CDR2 as SYGVKD. V was pared by 10 bases and J by 4 bases, with 13 bases of the junction left unmatched.

A word on this clone: At one end, the junction sequence differs from germline, possibly due to a read error. CDR3 sequence (DNA): TGTGCCAGCAGCTTGACGGAGAGTTCCCGGCTTTTT. This gives the protein CASSLTESSRLF. The V gene is TRBV5-8, the J gene TRBJ1-1; D is undetermined. In germline, CDR1 is SGHTS, CDR2 YDEGEE. This CDR3 has 12 amino acids.

In this sample, this clone turned up once. The same CDR3 also results from other DNA sequences found in this sample. This chain joins TRBV19 and TRBJ1-6, with 7 bases identical to TRBD1. Germline trimming cut 1 base from V and 9 bases from J; bases unmatched to any gene: 3. Germline V gives CDR1 LNHDA, CDR2 SQIVND (reference sequence). The CDR3 is made up of 14 amino acids. The CDR3 nucleotides read TGTGCCAGTAGTATAGGGACAGGCACTTCACCCCTCCACTTT. Translation gives CASSIGTGTSPLHF.

This chain links TRBV27 with TRBJ1-5; 8 bases map to TRBD1. J lost 5 bases, V lost 5 bases, and 11 bases had no gene match. Germline-derived CDR1 and CDR2 are MNHEY and SMNVEV (reference sequence). The CDR3 spans 16 residues. This chain's CDR3 is CASSPHRTGHHQPQHF. The CDR3 DNA reads TGTGCCAGCAGTCCCCATCGGACAGGGCATCATCAGCCCCAGCATTTT.

The table lists this clone with a count of one. V gene TRBV30 combines with J gene TRBJ2-5; D remains ambiguous. CDR3 size: 11 residues. Trimming removed 5 bases at V and 5 bases at J, with 9 bases between. Germline V gives CDR1 GTSNPN, CDR2 SVGIG (reference sequence). The CDR3 sequence is CAWAMRETQYF. The CDR3 nucleotides read TGTGCCTGGGCTATGAGGGAGACCCAGTACTTC.

The chain recombines TRBV12-3 or TRBV12-4 with TRBJ2-1; TRBD2 agrees at 8 bases. The CDR3 consists of 12 residues. Trimming cost V 5 bases and J 14 bases; bases outside gene matches: 8. CDR3 sequence (DNA): TGTGCCAGCAGTGACACCGGGACTAGTAAGTTCTTC. This sequence encodes CASSDTGTSKFF.

The gene calls are TRBV10-3 and TRBJ1-5; tentative D call: TRBD1 (6 bases). Trimming stripped 0 bases from V and 9 bases from J, with 12 bases between. The CDR3 sequence is 14 residues long. Germline CDR1 ENHRY, CDR2 SYGVKD. Here the CDR3 reads CAISESGGGSPQHF. The CDR3 coding sequence is TGTGCCATCAGTGAGTCAGGGGGGGGTTCGCCCCAGCATTTT.